This T cell receptor (beta chain) was obtained from a study of tumor and adjacent non-tumor tissue in lung cancer. Study at large: The patients, around 10 men and 4 to 6 women, were roughly 30 to 85 with stage I to III disease. Samples averaged around 4 million productive TCRbeta reads each. Study-wide results and caveats: TCR diversity was significantly greater in tumor than normal lung tissue.

This clonotype was seen many times. Its antigen is as yet unknown. The library came from three nested PCR rounds adapted from ARM-PCR protocols. TCRdb independently ran MiXCR on the multiplex PCR reads; one entry per CDR3 protein. This sample carries more than 85,000 distinct CDR3 sequences, about 65% of them seen once, and the ten largest clones take roughly 19%. RNA was extracted from bulk tissue without any cell sorting. The normal lung tissue was taken more than 3 cm from the tumor edge. Newly diagnosed lung cancer patients had thoracic surgery in China, August–late 2014, without prior chemotherapy. J lost 5 bases, V lost 6 bases, and 7 bases had no gene match. The CDR3 contains 12 residues. The germline gives CDR1 DFQATT, CDR2 SNEGSKA (reference sequence).

Material: distant non-tumor lung tissue. The chain couples TRBV20-1 to TRBJ2-7; 7 bases align to TRBD1. The receptor was derived from a man between 60 and 75 years old with non-small cell lung cancer. The CDR3 here is CSATTGVDEQYF. In DNA form, the CDR3 reads TGCAGTGCAACTACAGGGGTGGACGAGCAGTACTTC.